This T cell receptor (beta chain) was sequenced in a study of identical twins. This clonotype was detected ten times or more. TCRdb itself ran the 5' RACE reads through MiXCR, one entry per CDR3 protein. This sample carries 600,000 to 850,000 distinct CDR3 sequences, 18% of them seen once, and the ten largest clones take around 14%. The V end lost 5 bases, the J end lost 8 bases, and 7 bases lay between the germline ends. Germline V gene sequence: CDR1 SGHVS, CDR2 FNYEAQ. The CDR3 runs to 11 residues. The data also belong to a second study, concerning T cells expressing NK-cell markers. This second report adds: All TCR beta repertoires analysed originated from sorted CD3+CD56+NKG2C+, CD3+CD56+NKG2C- and CD3+CD56-NKG2C+ T cells. Seropositivity for HCMV was found in seven of the eight sequenced donors, with one seronegative.

The specimen sequenced was PBMCs. The rearrangement joins TRBV7-6 to TRBJ2-1; D call uncertain. This clonotype was sampled from a woman younger than 30 in good health. Here the CDR3 reads CASSRNDEQFF. DNA for the CDR3: TGTGCCAGCAGCCGTAATGATGAGCAGTTCTTC.